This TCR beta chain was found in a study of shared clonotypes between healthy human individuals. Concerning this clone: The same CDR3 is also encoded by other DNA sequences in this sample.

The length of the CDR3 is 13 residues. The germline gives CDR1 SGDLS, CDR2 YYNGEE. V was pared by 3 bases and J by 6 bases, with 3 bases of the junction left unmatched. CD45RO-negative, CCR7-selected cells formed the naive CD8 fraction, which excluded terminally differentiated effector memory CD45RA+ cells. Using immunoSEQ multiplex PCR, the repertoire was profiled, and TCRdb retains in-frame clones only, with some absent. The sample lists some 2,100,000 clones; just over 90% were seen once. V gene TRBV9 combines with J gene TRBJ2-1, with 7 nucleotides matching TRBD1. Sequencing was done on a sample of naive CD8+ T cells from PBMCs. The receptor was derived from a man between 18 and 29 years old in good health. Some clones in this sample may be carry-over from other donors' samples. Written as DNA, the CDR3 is TGTGCCAGCAGCGGCAACAGGGGCAATGAGCAGTTCTTC. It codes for CASSGNRGNEQFF.